Below are 11 T cell receptor beta chains sequenced from a single sample in a study of beta chain features in type 1 diabetes. Every bit of the isolated RNA underwent reverse transcription, so sequencing read expressed TCRB transcripts. Profiling relied on immunoSEQ multiplex PCR, and the TCRdb table lists in-frame clones only, not all of them. The repertoire has around 400,000 clones, approximately 16% of them found once; the top ten carry under 0.02%. Sequences were obtained from naive CD4+ T cells from blood. The receptor source for this set is a woman aged 18-29 years in good health.

The chain is built from TRBV6-1 and TRBJ2-1; D is undetermined. The germline V gene encodes CDR1 MNHNS and CDR2 SASEGT. V lost 5 bases to trimming and J lost 3 bases, with 11 bases between them. CDR3 length: 14 residues. CDR3 residues: CASSLAVLYNEQFF. As DNA, the CDR3 is TGTGCCAGCAGTTTAGCAGTCCTCTACAATGAGCAGTTCTTC.

The J gene is TRBJ2-3, the V gene TRBV5-1, with 12 nucleotides matching TRBD2. The CDR3 totals 16 residues. CDR1 is SGHRS and CDR2 is YFSETQ in the germline V gene. V was clipped by 4 bases and J by 4 bases; unmatched bases: 7. The CDR3 DNA reads TGCGCCAGCAGCACACCGACTAGCGGGAGTTCAGATACGCAGTATTTT. Protein sequence: CASSTPTSGSSDTQYF.

This sequence joins TRBV7-2 and TRBJ1-5, with 7 bases fitting TRBD1. The germline V gene encodes CDR1 SGHTA and CDR2 FQGNSA. The CDR3 covers 16 residues. The V gene end was trimmed by 3 bases and the J gene end by 2 bases; junction bases not matched to a gene: 7. CDR3 amino acids: CASSLGGTAGNQPQHF. The CDR3 DNA reads TGTGCCAGCAGCTTGGGCGGGACAGCGGGCAATCAGCCCCAGCATTTT.

This sequence joins TRBV4-2 and TRBJ2-1; 7 nucleotides match TRBD2. V lost 5 bases, J lost 10 bases, and 8 bases stayed unmatched. Per germline, CDR1 LGHNA and CDR2 YNFKEQ. The length of the CDR3 is 13 residues. Here the CDR3 reads CASSGLEVREQFF. CDR3 bases: TGTGCCAGCAGCGGACTAGAAGTACGGGAGCAGTTCTTC.

The chain recombines TRBV7-2 with TRBJ2-7, with 11 bases fitting TRBD2. The germline V gene has CDR1 SGHTA and CDR2 FQGNSA. Trimming at V came to 5 bases and at J to 3 bases, leaving 18 bases not matched to a gene. The CDR3 contains 19 residues. The CDR3 region is CASSAPQYASSGRRYEQYF. The CDR3 DNA follows: TGTGCCAGCAGCGCCCCACAATACGCTTCTAGCGGGAGGCGCTACGAGCAGTACTTC.

This clone turned up a few times. The genes are TRBV4-1 and TRBJ2-4, with 10 bases that match TRBD2. Germline loops: CDR1 MGHRA, CDR2 YSYEKL. The CDR3 sequence is 17 residues long. V shed 2 bases and J 3 bases; nucleotides not matched to a gene: 7. The CDR3 region has the DNA TGCGCCAGCAGCCAACCTATAGCGGGAGGTGTCAAAAACATTCAGTACTTC. It encodes CASSQPIAGGVKNIQYF.

This chain connects TRBV2 to TRBJ2-2, with 15 bases aligning to TRBD2. From germline, CDR1 is SNHLY and CDR2 FYNNEI. The trim removed 8 bases at V and 4 bases at J, leaving 5 bases unmatched. The CDR3 contains 16 residues. The CDR3 spells CASGTSGGRGTGELFF. CDR3 sequence (DNA): TGTGCCAGCGGGACTAGCGGGGGGCGCGGCACCGGGGAGCTGTTTTTT.

The rearrangement links TRBV5-1 to TRBJ2-1, with 7 bases lining up with TRBD2. The germline gives CDR1 SGHRS, CDR2 YFSETQ. Unmatched junction bases numbered 13, after V lost 6 bases and J lost 4 bases. The CDR3 has 16 amino acids. CDR3 sequence (DNA): TGCGCCAGCACCTTTATAACGGGAGGAACGTACAATGAGCAGTTCTTC. It codes for CASTFITGGTYNEQFF.

Regarding this clone: Other nucleotide sequences from this sample produce the same CDR3. The V call is TRBV29-1, the J call TRBJ1-5; 9 positions agree with TRBD1. V lost 6 bases to trimming and J lost 3 bases; unmatched junction nucleotides: 6. The CDR3 is made up of 14 amino acids. CDR1 and CDR2 (germline): SQVTM, ANQGSEA. The CDR3 region has the DNA TGCAGCGTGGGGGGACAGGGCTCCAATCAGCCCCAGCATTTT. Its protein is CSVGGQGSNQPQHF.

This clone was observed a handful of times. The sample contains more than one DNA sequence encoding this CDR3. The chain couples TRBV18 to TRBJ2-3; TRBD2 matches at 8 bases. Germline V gene lookup returns CDR1 KGHSH and CDR2 LQKENI. This CDR3 region has 15 residues. J was trimmed by 4 bases and V by 3 bases; bases with no gene match: 6. The CDR3 region has the DNA TGTGCCAGCTCACCCCTCAGCGGGAGTTCAGATACGCAGTATTTT. The encoded protein is CASSPLSGSSDTQYF.

This chain connects TRBV7-9 to TRBJ2-5; tentative D call: TRBD2 (7 bases). The CDR3 consists of 14 residues. The ends were cut back, 2 bases at V and 5 bases at J, with 12 bases in the middle. The germline V gene has CDR1 SEHNR and CDR2 FQNEAQ (reference sequence). CDR3 region: CASSLPGGLETQYF. For the CDR3, the DNA is TGTGCCAGCAGCTTACCCGGGGGGCTGGAGACCCAGTACTTC. Variable domain in full (rest from reference TRBV7-9 and TRBJ2-5): DTGVSQNPRHKITKRGQNVTFRCDPISEHNRLYWYRQTLGQGPEFLTYFQNEAQLEKSRLLSDRFSAERPKGSFSTLEIQRTEQGDSAMYLCASSLPGGLETQYFGPGTRLLVL.